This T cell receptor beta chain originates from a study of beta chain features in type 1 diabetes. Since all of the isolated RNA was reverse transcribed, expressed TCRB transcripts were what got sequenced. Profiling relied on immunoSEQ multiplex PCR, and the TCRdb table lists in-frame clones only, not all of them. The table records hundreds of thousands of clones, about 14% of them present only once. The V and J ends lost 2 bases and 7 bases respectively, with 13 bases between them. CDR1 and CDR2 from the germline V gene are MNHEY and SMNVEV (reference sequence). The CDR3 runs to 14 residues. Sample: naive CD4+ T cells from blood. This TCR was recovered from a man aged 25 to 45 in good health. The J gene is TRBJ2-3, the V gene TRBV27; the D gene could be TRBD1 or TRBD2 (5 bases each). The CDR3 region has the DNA TGTGCCAGCAGTTTAGAGAAGAGGGGAAATACGCAGTATTTT. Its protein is CASSLEKRGNTQYF.